This note documents a single T cell receptor (beta chain) sequence. The antigen remains unidentified. The entry originates in a study of regulatory T cells in long-lasting Graves disease. Study results and caveats: Sample size was small, which may have lowered accuracy. Those with persistent disease had in common more public clonotypes (more than 2,500) than new patients (966).

Trimming cost V 6 bases and J 6 bases, with 9 bases left between them. Germline V gene lookup returns CDR1 SQVTM and CDR2 ANQGSEA. CDR3 length: 11 amino acids. Time point described: newly diagnosed GD, antithyroid drugs for less than 3 months. Preparation of the TCR library used RNA extracted from PBMCs. HTBI primers from iRepertoire and Arm-PCR of CDR3 regions yielded the TCR beta libraries. MiXCR, applied by TCRdb to the multiplex PCR reads, yields one record per CDR3 protein. The sample carries 400,000 to 550,000 distinct CDR3 sequences, 15% recorded once. These data also formed part of another study, on T cells in Graves' hyperthyroidism and ophthalmopathy. This second study notes: No ophthalmopathy progression within 18 months constituted stable Graves' hyperthyroidism. Ophthalmopathy was predicted by the model a median of about 6.5 months ahead of onset.

The TCR was taken from a young woman with Graves disease. The sequencing here drew on peripheral blood mononuclear cells (PBMCs), taken at new diagnosis, from a patient treated with antithyroid drugs. The chain combines TRBV29-1 with TRBJ2-1; D is ambiguous. The CDR3 bases are TGCAGCGTCCTCAGAGGCAATGAGCAGTTCTTC. Translating gives CSVLRGNEQFF.